The 13 T cell receptor beta chains in this list originate from one sample, sequenced in a study of T cell responses to AZD1222 COVID-19 vaccine listed by TCRdb under 2021. This specimen's time point label, per the study, means: about 28 days (+/-7) after the second vaccine dose. The library was prepared using the immunoSEQ multiplex PCR assay. The clones in this table, taken by TCRdb from immuneACCESS, are in-frame only. Not every clone is retained; where verified, under half of the shortfall comes from an unresolved V gene, and the cause of the rest is unknown. The sample table shows roughly 150,000 clones, and about nine tenths are seen once. The top ten constitute about 6% of the sample. The sample in question was peripheral blood, obtained 28 days after the second AZD1222 dose. These TCRs come from an adult who received the AZD1222 COVID-19 vaccine.

The chain uses TRBV7-8 and TRBJ1-2; D unresolved. Germline CDR1 and CDR2: SGHVS and FQNEAQ. The CDR3 is made up of 14 amino acids. Between the trimmed V and J ends, which lost 2 bases and 4 bases, there was a span of 11 bases. This CDR3 reads CASSLYPIRYGYTF. The CDR3 coding sequence is TGTGCCAGCAGCTTATATCCCATCCGCTATGGCTACACCTTC.

The V gene is TRBV5-1, the J gene TRBJ1-3; D gene uncertain. V gave up 0 bases and J gave up 0 bases, with 10 bases separating them. Germline V gene data show CDR1 as SGHRS and CDR2 as YFSETQ. CDR3 size: 16 residues. The CDR3 nucleotides read TGCGCCAGCAGCTTGGGCGTGGCGAGCTCTGGAAACACCATATATTTT. As protein: CASSLGVASSGNTIYF.

The gene calls are TRBV30 and TRBJ2-7; 9 bases align to TRBD2. This CDR3 is 15 amino acids long. Germline CDR1 reads GTSNPN; CDR2 reads SVGIG (reference sequence). The J segment lost 6 bases and the V segment lost 3 bases, leaving 12 bases of the junction unmatched. This CDR3 reads CAWSAPGTSTAEQYF. The CDR3 nucleotides are TGTGCCTGGAGCGCACCCGGGACTAGCACCGCCGAGCAGTACTTC.

On this clone itself: This CDR3 is also generated by other DNA sequences in the sample. The J gene is TRBJ2-5, the V gene TRBV28; no firm D call. The germline gives CDR1 MDHEN, CDR2 SYDVKM. Trimming left V 3 bases short and J 5 bases short, with 4 bases between. The CDR3 spans 11 residues. As DNA, the CDR3 is TGTGCCAGCAGTTTGCGGGAGACCCAGTACTTC. Its translation is CASSLRETQYF.

The chain joins TRBV28 to TRBJ1-4, with 7 bases aligning to TRBD1. This CDR3 is built from 14 residues. The junction had 4 bases not matched to a gene; V was cut back by 4 bases and J by 5 bases. Germline V gene data show CDR1 as MDHEN and CDR2 as SYDVKM. This CDR3 is CASSSGQMNEKLFF. DNA for the CDR3: TGTGCCAGCAGTTCGGGACAGATGAATGAAAAACTGTTTTTT.

The CDR3 DNA reads TGTGCCAGCAGCTTGGGGCCCTCCAGCAGGGGTCTAGGGGAAAAACTGTTTTTT. Protein: CASSLGPSSRGLGEKLFF. The chain recombines TRBV5-5 with TRBJ1-4, with D tentatively TRBD1 (6 bases). Between the trimmed V and J ends, which lost 0 bases and 8 bases, there was a span of 23 bases. Looked up from germline, CDR1 is SGHKS and CDR2 is YYEKEE (reference sequence). The CDR3 loop spans 18 amino acids.

The chain has TRBV11-2 and TRBJ1-1; no definite D call. The CDR3 extends over 14 amino acids. The V and J ends lost 4 bases and 1 base respectively, with 10 bases between them. Germline assignment: CDR1 SGHAT and CDR2 FQNNGV. CDR3 sequence reads: CASSSWTENTEAFF. CDR3 bases: TGTGCCAGCAGCTCCTGGACGGAGAACACTGAAGCTTTCTTT. Full variable domain (rest looked up from reference TRBV11-2 and TRBJ1-1): EAGVAQSPRYKIIEKRQSVAFWCNPISGHATLYWYQQILGQGPKLLIQFQNNGVVDDSQLPKDRFSAERLKGVDSTLKIQPAKLEDSAVYLCASSSWTENTEAFFGQGTRLTVV.

This clone came up once. The chain is built from TRBV4-3 and TRBJ2-7; D remains unclear. There are 16 residues in the CDR3. The germline V gene has CDR1 LGHNA and CDR2 YSLEER. V lost 1 base, J lost 0 bases, and 13 bases lay in between. The CDR3 DNA reads as TGCGCCAGCAGCCAAGGGTCAGGCTCCAACTCCTACGAGCAGTACTTC. As protein: CASSQGSGSNSYEQYF.

CDR3 region: CASSPISSNQPQHF. CDR3 nucleotides: TGTGCCAGCAGCCCCATCTCGAGCAATCAGCCCCAGCATTTT. The rearrangement links TRBV6-5 to TRBJ1-5; D is undetermined. The CDR3 totals 14 residues. From germline, CDR1 is MNHEY and CDR2 SVGAGI. V was shortened by 6 bases and J by 1 base, with 10 bases between the two germline ends.

Concerning this clone: Distinct nucleotide sequences in the sample also encode this CDR3. This chain links TRBV5-1 with TRBJ1-3, with D unresolved. Trimming shortened V by 0 bases and J by 0 bases, and 4 bases separated the two germline ends. This CDR3 contains 14 residues. Germline CDR1 SGHRS, CDR2 YFSETQ. CDR3 residues: CASSLGSSGNTIYF. CDR3 DNA sequence: TGCGCCAGCAGCTTGGGCAGCTCTGGAAACACCATATATTTT.

J is TRBJ1-1 and V is TRBV6-6; tentatively, D is TRBD1 (6 bases). The CDR3 totals 17 residues. Germline V gene sequence: CDR1 MNHNY, CDR2 SVGAGI (reference sequence). V was pared by 5 bases and J by 0 bases, with 19 bases between. The CDR3 here is CASSRGGAGSMNTEAFF. The CDR3 DNA reads as TGTGCCAGCAGTCGGGGGGGGGCAGGTAGCATGAACACTGAAGCTTTCTTT.

The rearrangement links TRBV18 to TRBJ2-5; possible D gene TRBD1, 6 bases. The CDR3 runs 13 residues. Trimming cost V 2 bases and J 3 bases, with 7 bases left between them. Germline CDR1 reads KGHSH; CDR2 reads LQKENI. CDR3 loop: CASSPNREETQYF. CDR3 DNA: TGTGCCAGCTCACCAAACAGGGAAGAGACCCAGTACTTC.

V is TRBV9 and J is TRBJ1-4, with D possibly matching TRBD1 (5 bases). The ends were cut back, 5 bases at V and 7 bases at J, with 15 bases in the middle. CDR1 and CDR2 from the germline V gene are SGDLS and YYNGEE. The CDR3 runs to 14 residues. The CDR3 coding sequence is TGTGCCAGCAGTCGAGGGACGGGCGGTGAAAAACTGTTTTTT. Encoded protein: CASSRGTGGEKLFF.